This T cell receptor beta chain was profiled in a study of early T cells in non-severe SARS-CoV-2 infection. Study-wide context: Sequencing was performed on bulk RNA from unsorted whole blood, leaving chains unpaired.

Trimming removed 4 bases at V and 0 bases at J, with 6 bases between. The CDR3 runs to 13 residues. Germline CDR1 is SGHRS and CDR2 is YFSETQ. Individual cDNA molecules received unique molecular identifiers. Each CDR3 protein gets one entry after TCRdb re-called the 5' RACE reads with MiXCR. Of 80,000 to 100,000 distinct CDR3 sequences in the sample, approximately 11% were seen once. The material sequenced was whole blood, taken at baseline. The origin of this receptor is an adult who was a healthcare worker with PCR-confirmed SARS-CoV-2 infection or an uninfected control (not recorded which). The chain recombines TRBV5-1 with TRBJ2-3; D may be TRBD1 (6 bases). The CDR3 protein is CASSGQSTDTQYF. CDR3 nucleotides: TGCGCCAGCAGCGGACAGAGCACAGATACGCAGTATTTT.